These 23 T cell receptor beta chains originate from one sample sequenced in a study of control samples from healthy donors and cancer patients. The method was immunoSEQ multiplex PCR; TCRdb's version includes in-frame clones alone and lacks a portion of them. The table has about 150,000 clones, about nine tenths seen once. Sequences were obtained from blood. Every receptor here comes from a man aged 30 to 45 in good health.

The V gene is TRBV5-1, the J gene TRBJ2-2, with 11 bases fitting TRBD2. Germline V gene lookup returns CDR1 SGHRS and CDR2 YFSETQ. J lost 1 base, V lost 0 bases, and 8 bases had no gene match. This CDR3 spans 19 amino acids. In nucleotides, the CDR3 is TGCGCCAGCAGCTTGGCCCCTAGCGGGGGGCTCTTGAACACCGGGGAGCTGTTTTTT. This gives the protein CASSLAPSGGLLNTGELFF.

This clone appeared a single time. The chain carries TRBV19 and TRBJ1-1; D remains ambiguous. The CDR3 length is 12 residues. Germline assignment: CDR1 LNHDA and CDR2 SQIVND (reference sequence). Trimming cost V 3 bases and J 7 bases, with 9 bases left between them. The CDR3 nucleotides are TGTGCCAGTAGTATCCGGGGAGGTGAAGCTTTCTTT. Its protein product is CASSIRGGEAFF. Full variable domain (outside the CDR3, taken from reference TRBV19 and TRBJ1-1): DGGITQSPKYLFRKEGQNVTLSCEQNLNHDAMYWYRQDPGQGLRLIYYSQIVNDFQKGDIAEGYSVSREKKESFPLTVTSAQKNPTAFYLCASSIRGGEAFFGQGTRLTVV.

The chain carries TRBV12-2 and TRBJ2-7. TRBV12-2 is flagged as a pseudogene. CDR3 length: 17 amino acids. DNA for the CDR3: TGTGCAAGTCGCTTAGCCTCGGTCTTTTCTGCAGCCTACGAGCAGTACTTC. It is translated as CASRLASVFSAAYEQYF.

J is TRBJ1-1 and V is TRBV6-5, with D unclear. Germline V gene lookup returns CDR1 MNHEY and CDR2 SVGAGI. The CDR3 contains 13 residues. The V and J ends lost 7 bases and 2 bases respectively, with 11 bases between them. The CDR3 nucleotides are TGTGCCAGCATGAGACACCTAAACACTGAAGCTTTCTTT. Translation: CASMRHLNTEAFF.

The table lists this clone with a count of one. The gene calls are TRBV29-1 and TRBJ2-1; 7 bases fit TRBD1. The CDR3 is 13 amino acids. Germline CDR1 SQVTM, CDR2 ANQGSEA. J gave up 3 bases and V 5 bases, and 4 bases lay outside the gene matches. The CDR3 DNA reads as TGCAGCGTTCTTAGGGACAGCTACAATGAGCAGTTCTTC. As protein: CSVLRDSYNEQFF.

A note on this clone: The germline gene is not matched at one end of the junction; a read error may be the cause. This chain joins TRBV7-6 and TRBJ2-1, with TRBD1 matching over 11 bases. The CDR3 contains 15 residues. Germline CDR1 and CDR2: SGHVS and FNYEAQ. The CDR3 here is CASSLAGQGDNEQFF. CDR3 DNA: TGTGCCAGCAGCCTAGCGGGACAGGGGGACAATGAGCAGTTCTTC.

V usage is TRBV29-1 and J usage is TRBJ2-4, with D possibly being TRBD1 (7 bases). V was pared by 1 base and J by 2 bases, with 21 bases between. The length of the CDR3 is 18 residues. CDR1 is SQVTM, CDR2 ANQGSEA, per germline. The CDR3 nucleotides read TGCAGCGTTGAAGGGACAGGCGTTGGAGGGTGGACCAAAAACATTCAGTACTTC. The encoded protein is CSVEGTGVGGWTKNIQYF.

The chain uses TRBV10-3 and TRBJ1-1; the D gene is possibly TRBD1 (5 bases). CDR1 and CDR2 from the germline V gene are ENHRY and SYGVKD. Trimming shortened V by 0 bases and J by 4 bases, and 12 bases separated the two germline ends. This CDR3 is 15 amino acids long. The CDR3 coding sequence is TGTGCCATCAGTGAGTCGACGGGGGTTTCCACTGAAGCTTTCTTT. This codes for CAISESTGVSTEAFF.

The chain employs TRBV28 and TRBJ1-5, with 8 positions matching TRBD1. This CDR3 comprises 15 residues. J lost 0 bases, V lost 6 bases, and 4 bases had no gene match. The germline gives CDR1 MDHEN, CDR2 SYDVKM. CDR3 amino acids: CASSGQGYSNQPQHF. The CDR3 DNA sequence: TGTGCCAGCAGCGGACAGGGTTATAGCAATCAGCCCCAGCATTTT.

The V call is TRBV7-9, the J call TRBJ1-5; D is unresolved. The germline V gene has CDR1 SEHNR and CDR2 FQNEAQ (reference sequence). The CDR3 has 14 residues. With 1 base removed from V and 4 bases from J, the gap between germline ends came to 8 bases. CDR3 sequence reads: CASSLGGPNQPQHF. The CDR3 coding sequence is TGTGCCAGCAGCTTAGGAGGGCCGAATCAGCCCCAGCATTTT.

This clone appeared a single time. CDR3 region: CAWSSIGGLMNTEAFF. CDR3 DNA sequence: TGTGCCTGGAGCTCCATCGGGGGCTTAATGAACACTGAAGCTTTCTTT. The rearrangement links TRBV30 to TRBJ1-1; D possibly corresponds to TRBD1 (6 bases). The CDR3 contains 16 residues. CDR1 and CDR2 from the germline V gene are GTSNPN and SVGIG (reference sequence). Trimming removed 3 bases at V and 0 bases at J, with 17 bases between.

The chain links TRBV7-9 to TRBJ1-4, with a weak D call TRBD1 (5 bases). The CDR3 loop spans 14 amino acids. The germline CDR1 and CDR2 sequences are SEHNR and FQNEAQ (reference sequence). V lost 4 bases to trimming and J lost 7 bases, with 13 bases between them. CDR3 region: CASSSPNGGEKLFF. The CDR3 nucleotides are TGTGCCAGCAGCTCACCAAACGGGGGTGAAAAACTGTTTTTT.

The chain carries TRBV11-2 and TRBJ1-2; TRBD1 matches 8 bases. The CDR3 runs 12 residues. In germline, CDR1 is SGHAT, CDR2 FQNNGV. V was pared by 5 bases and J by 7 bases, with 3 bases of the junction left unmatched. CDR3 in DNA: TGTGCCAGCAGCGCCGGACAGGGTGGCTACACCTTC. Protein sequence: CASSAGQGGYTF.

This chain links TRBV15 with TRBJ2-1; the D gene is possibly TRBD1 (6 bases). The ends were cut back, 5 bases at V and 10 bases at J, with 18 bases in the middle. Germline V gene sequence: CDR1 LNHNV, CDR2 YYDKDF (reference sequence). The CDR3 loop spans 14 amino acids. The CDR3 is CATSPSGALREQFF. The CDR3 coding sequence is TGTGCCACCAGCCCTTCAGGGGCCCTCCGGGAGCAGTTCTTC.

The chain is built from TRBV5-1 and TRBJ1-4; weak D call: TRBD1 (5 bases). Germline V gene lookup returns CDR1 SGHRS and CDR2 YFSETQ. The CDR3 length is 14 residues. V lost 0 bases and J 8 bases, leaving 11 bases between the germline ends. This chain's CDR3 is CASSLGPGYEKLFF. Written as DNA, the CDR3 is TGCGCCAGCAGCTTGGGCCCAGGGTACGAAAAACTGTTTTTT.

A single count supports this clone. The V and J genes are TRBV7-3 and TRBJ1-6, with D hard to call. Trimming took off 3 bases at V and 0 bases at J, with 12 bases between the two ends. Per germline, CDR1 SGHTA and CDR2 FQGTGA. The CDR3 length is 17 residues. The CDR3 here is CASSLTTISSYNSPLHF. CDR3 in DNA: TGTGCCAGCAGCTTGACCACAATTAGCTCCTATAATTCACCCCTCCACTTT.

The rearrangement joins TRBV5-4 to TRBJ1-1; tentatively, D is TRBD1 (5 bases). Per the germline V gene, CDR1 is SGHNT and CDR2 is YYREEE (reference sequence). V lost 4 bases and J lost 6, with 10 bases in between. The CDR3 sequence is 12 residues long. Written as DNA, the CDR3 is TGTGCCAGCAGCGTCCGGGGGGCTGAAGCTTTCTTT. This gives the protein CASSVRGAEAFF.

The sample holds one count of this clone. The CDR3: CASSYQGGLTYNEQFF. The CDR3 nucleotides are TGTGCCAGCAGTTATCAGGGGGGCCTTACCTACAATGAGCAGTTCTTC. This chain connects TRBV27 to TRBJ2-1; tentative D call: TRBD1 (7 bases). Germline V CDR1 and CDR2: MNHEY, SMNVEV (reference sequence). CDR3 length: 16 amino acids. Between the trimmed V and J ends, which lost 4 bases and 2 bases, there was a span of 15 bases.

As concerns this clone: Because the CDR3's place on the DNA is in doubt, the DNA is left out and the CDR3 is given as listed by TCRdb. CDR3 residues: CASLTGYGCEQYF. The rearrangement links TRBV25-1 to TRBJ2-7; the table names TRBD1, a call not compared with the DNA. Germline lookup yields CDR1 MGHDK and CDR2 SYGVNS. A total of 13 residues make up the CDR3, ends included.

This chain joins TRBV9 and TRBJ2-7; D unresolved. The CDR3 covers 15 residues. The V gene lost 0 bases and the J gene lost 0 bases, with 10 bases spanning the gap. Germline lookup yields CDR1 SGDLS and CDR2 YYNGEE. The CDR3 spells CASSVDAGGSYEQYF. CDR3 in DNA: TGTGCCAGCAGCGTAGACGCAGGTGGCTCCTACGAGCAGTACTTC.

The table lists this clone with a few counts. This rearrangement joins TRBV9 to TRBJ1-6; the D is unclear. V was shortened by 0 bases and J by 5 bases, with 6 bases between the two germline ends. CDR3 length equals 14 residues. CDR1 SGDLS and CDR2 YYNGEE come from the germline V gene. In DNA form, the CDR3 reads TGTGCCAGCAGCGTAGCCCCTCATAATTCACCCCTCCACTTT. Encoded protein: CASSVAPHNSPLHF. The variable domain in full, with the rest retrieved from reference TRBV9 and TRBJ1-6, is DSGVTQTPKHLITATGQRVTLRCSPRSGDLSVYWYQQSLDQGLQFLIQYYNGEERAKGNILERFSAQQFPDLHSELNLSSLELGDSALYFCASSVAPHNSPLHFGNGTRLTVT.

The genes are TRBV29-1 and TRBJ1-2; D is undetermined. With 1 base removed from V and 1 base from J, the gap between germline ends came to 10 bases. Germline V gene data show CDR1 as SQVTM and CDR2 as ANQGSEA. This CDR3 has 14 amino acids. The CDR3 DNA reads as TGCAGCGTTGAAGGACGGCTGTTTAACTATGGCTACACCTTC. It codes for CSVEGRLFNYGYTF.

This clone was seen more than once but under ten times. This rearrangement joins TRBV12-3 or TRBV12-4 to TRBJ1-5, with no clear D. The CDR3 has 12 residues. V lost 6 bases, J lost 6 bases, and 9 bases lay in between. The CDR3 region has the DNA TGTGCCAGCAGGAAAACGGGTCAGCCCCAGCATTTT. This codes for CASRKTGQPQHF.